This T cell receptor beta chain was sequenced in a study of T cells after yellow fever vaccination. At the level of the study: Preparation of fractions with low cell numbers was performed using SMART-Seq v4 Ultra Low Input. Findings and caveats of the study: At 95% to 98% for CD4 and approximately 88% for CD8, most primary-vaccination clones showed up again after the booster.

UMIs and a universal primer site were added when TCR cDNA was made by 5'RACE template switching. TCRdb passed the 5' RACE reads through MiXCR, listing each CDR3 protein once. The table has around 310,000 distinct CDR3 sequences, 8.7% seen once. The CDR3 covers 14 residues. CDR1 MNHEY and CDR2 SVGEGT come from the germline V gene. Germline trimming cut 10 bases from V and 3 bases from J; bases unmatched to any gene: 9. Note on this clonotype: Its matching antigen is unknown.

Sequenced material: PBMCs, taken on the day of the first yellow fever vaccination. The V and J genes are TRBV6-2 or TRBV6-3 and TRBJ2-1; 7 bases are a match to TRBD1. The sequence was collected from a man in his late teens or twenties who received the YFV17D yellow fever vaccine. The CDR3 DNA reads TGTGCCACTTCCAACCGGGACAGCTACAATGAGCAGTTCTTC. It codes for CATSNRDSYNEQFF.